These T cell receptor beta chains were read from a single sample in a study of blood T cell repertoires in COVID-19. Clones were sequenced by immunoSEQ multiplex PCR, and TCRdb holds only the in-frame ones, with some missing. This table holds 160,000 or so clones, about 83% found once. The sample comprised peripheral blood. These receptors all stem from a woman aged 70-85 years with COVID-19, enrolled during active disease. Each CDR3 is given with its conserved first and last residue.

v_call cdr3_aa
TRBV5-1 CASSSPSTDTQYF
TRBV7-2 CASSLSAPPEAFF
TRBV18 CASSPRTVEGGEKLFF
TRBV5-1 CASSPGTAAGETQYF
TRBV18 CASSQGAIGYTF
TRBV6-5 CASSPGGRNQPQHF
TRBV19 CASSVQVNQPQHF
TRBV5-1 CASSEEGAKAQKLFF
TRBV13 CASRRGGFLNTEAFF
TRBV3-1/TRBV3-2 CASSQDRGHEQYF
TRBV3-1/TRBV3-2 CASSHGTGGGTIYF
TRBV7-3 CASSSNRGVGEKLFF
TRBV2 CASSTGGIQPQHF
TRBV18 CASSPAGANQPQHF
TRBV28 CASRGSYEQYF
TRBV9 CASSVDRGGVTDTQYF
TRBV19 CASSLQWSSNQPQHF
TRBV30 CAWSVQALGTQYF
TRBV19 CASSLGGAVTEAFF
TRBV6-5 CASSTGQGGNTIYF